This TCR beta chain was identified in a study of blood T cells in healthy people across ages. Healthy Caucasians from Russia aged roughly 6 to 90 served as donors. V was shortened by 3 bases and J by 0 bases, with 11 bases between the two germline ends. The length of the CDR3 is 15 residues. In germline, CDR1 is LNHDA, CDR2 SQIVND (reference sequence). Primers used in a second PCR of roughly 6 to 12 cycles were a sample-barcoded 5' primer and a J-beta primer mix. TCRdb reanalysed the 5' RACE reads using MiXCR and keeps one entry per CDR3 protein. The sample yields over 750,000 distinct CDR3 sequences, just under 25% seen once. The same sample was also used in a study of T cells of mothers and their children. Per that study: Whether pairs are related or unrelated, thymic selection shapes their TCR recombination output in much the same way.

Sequenced: blood. J is TRBJ2-5 and V is TRBV19; D perhaps matches TRBD2 (5 bases). The TCR sequence derives from a boy aged 5-17 years in good health. The CDR3 here is CASSIGADYQETQYF. CDR3 bases: TGTGCCAGTAGTATCGGAGCGGACTACCAAGAGACCCAGTACTTC. Full variable domain (missing parts from reference TRBV19 and TRBJ2-5): DGGITQSPKYLFRKEGQNVTLSCEQNLNHDAMYWYRQDPGQGLRLIYYSQIVNDFQKGDIAEGYSVSREKKESFPLTVTSAQKNPTAFYLCASSIGADYQETQYFGPGTRLLVL.